These 6 T cell receptor beta chains were sequenced from one sample in a study of blood T cell repertoires in COVID-19. The method was immunoSEQ multiplex PCR; TCRdb's version includes in-frame clones alone and lacks a portion of them. This sample yields about 35,000 clones, of which roughly four fifths are seen a single time; under 50% belongs to the top ten. Material for sequencing was peripheral blood. The receptors derive from an elderly man with active or convalescent COVID-19.

V is TRBV27 and J is TRBJ2-7, with 10 nucleotides matching TRBD1. J lost 4 bases, V lost 4 bases, and 10 bases had no gene match. CDR1 and CDR2 (germline): MNHEY, SMNVEV (reference sequence). This CDR3 is 16 amino acids long. The CDR3, as DNA: TGTGCCAGCAGTTCGTATCCGGGACAGGGGCCGTACGAGCAGTACTTC. Translated: CASSSYPGQGPYEQYF.

The chain couples TRBV30 to TRBJ1-2; TRBD1 aligns across 7 bases. The junction had 10 bases not matched to a gene; V was cut back by 2 bases and J by 4 bases. The CDR3 spans 15 residues. Germline CDR1 is GTSNPN and CDR2 is SVGIG (reference sequence). CDR3 in amino acids: CAWSINSGTVYGYTF. The CDR3 nucleotides are TGTGCCTGGAGTATTAATTCCGGGACAGTCTATGGCTACACCTTC.

The chain has TRBV9 and TRBJ1-1, with TRBD1 identical over 8 bases. This CDR3 contains 14 residues. V trimming: 3 bases; J trimming: 6 bases; junction bases outside the gene matches: 7. Germline V gene sequence: CDR1 SGDLS, CDR2 YYNGEE. The CDR3 sequence is CASSGETGVAEAFF. CDR3 in DNA: TGTGCCAGCAGCGGAGAGACAGGGGTCGCTGAAGCTTTCTTT. The variable domain in full, completed from reference TRBV9 and TRBJ1-1, reads DSGVTQTPKHLITATGQRVTLRCSPRSGDLSVYWYQQSLDQGLQFLIQYYNGEERAKGNILERFSAQQFPDLHSELNLSSLELGDSALYFCASSGETGVAEAFFGQGTRLTVV.

The CDR3 sequence: CASSSTGDSPLHF. CDR3 bases: TGTGCCAGCAGCTCTACAGGGGATTCACCCCTCCACTTT. This sequence joins TRBV7-9 and TRBJ1-6; 7 bases align to TRBD1. Germline assignment: CDR1 SEHNR and CDR2 FQNEAQ (reference sequence). This CDR3 comprises 13 residues. Trimming cost V 4 bases and J 8 bases; bases outside gene matches: 2.

The rearrangement joins TRBV28 to TRBJ2-7; 12 nucleotides match TRBD1. The CDR3 runs to 15 residues. V shed 5 bases, J shed 5 bases, and the junction held 7 bases outside the gene matches. Germline CDR1 MDHEN, CDR2 SYDVKM. The CDR3 sequence: CASSGPGTGGHEQYF. DNA for the CDR3: TGTGCCAGCAGTGGACCCGGGACAGGGGGCCACGAGCAGTACTTC.

The rearrangement joins TRBV18 to TRBJ1-2, with TRBD1 matching over 8 bases. This CDR3 contains 16 residues. V shed 5 bases and J 8 bases; nucleotides not matched to a gene: 16. Germline values: CDR1 KGHSH, CDR2 LQKENI. The CDR3 bases are TGTGCCAGCTCAGCTCGACAGGGGCTACCTTTGCGCGGCTACACCTTC. This encodes CASSARQGLPLRGYTF.